These 26 T cell receptor beta chains were sequenced from one sample in a study of cytomegalovirus exposure and HLA in healthy donors. PCR used 60 Vbeta primers and 13 Jbeta primers. Repertoires were generated with immunoSEQ multiplex PCR, while TCRdb's copy carries only in-frame clones and drops some. The sample has around 150,000 clones, around 85% seen once. The material sequenced was PBMCs. Receptors were obtained from a human donor in good health.

A few counts support this clone. The chain combines TRBV7-8 with TRBJ2-5; a weak D match, TRBD2 (6 bases). CDR3 length: 14 residues. Germline V lookup: CDR1 SGHVS, CDR2 FQNEAQ. V gave up 7 bases and J gave up 3 bases, with 15 bases separating them. CDR3 sequence reads: CASTRGGLEETQYF. For the CDR3, the DNA is TGTGCCAGCACCCGTGGGGGGTTGGAAGAGACCCAGTACTTC.

A word on this clone: Other nucleotide sequences from this sample produce the same CDR3. This chain connects TRBV7-9 to TRBJ2-1, with TRBD1 identical over 7 bases. This CDR3 contains 13 residues. With V trimmed by 2 bases and J by 6 bases, 1 base remained unmatched. The germline V gene has CDR1 SEHNR and CDR2 FQNEAQ (reference sequence). This CDR3 is CASSLRTGNEQFF. In DNA form, the CDR3 reads TGTGCCAGCAGCTTACGGACAGGCAATGAGCAGTTCTTC. Full variable domain (outside the CDR3, taken from reference TRBV7-9 and TRBJ2-1): DTGVSQNPRHKITKRGQNVTFRCDPISEHNRLYWYRQTLGQGPEFLTYFQNEAQLEKSRLLSDRFSAERPKGSFSTLEIQRTEQGDSAMYLCASSLRTGNEQFFGPGTRLTVL.

This chain uses TRBV29-1 with TRBJ1-2; TRBD1 is a possible D gene (6 bases). V lost 5 bases, J lost 1 base, and 8 bases lay in between. Per germline, CDR1 SQVTM and CDR2 ANQGSEA. The CDR3 has 12 amino acids. The CDR3 DNA is TGCAGCGTTTGGGGGCGTAACTATGGCTACACCTTC. This sequence encodes CSVWGRNYGYTF.

This clone has just one count. The chain couples TRBV6-4 to TRBJ2-2, with D perhaps TRBD2 (6 bases). CDR1 and CDR2 (germline): MRHNA, SNTAGT. The CDR3 loop spans 16 amino acids. The V end lost 2 bases, the J end lost 4 bases, and 14 bases lay between the germline ends. The CDR3 DNA sequence: TGTGCCAGCAGTGACCCTTGGGACTTCTTCACCGGGGAGCTGTTTTTT. Amino acid sequence: CASSDPWDFFTGELFF.

This chain connects TRBV4-1 to TRBJ2-1; TRBD2 matches at 11 bases. CDR1 and CDR2 from the germline V gene are MGHRA and YSYEKL. The CDR3 loop spans 14 amino acids. V lost 1 base to trimming and J lost 12 bases; unmatched junction nucleotides: 5. Here the CDR3 reads CASSQVYSGGGQFF. CDR3 in DNA: TGCGCCAGCAGCCAAGTTTATAGCGGGGGGGGGCAGTTCTTC.

This rearrangement joins TRBV6-1 to TRBJ1-2, with no clear D. Deletions cut 6 bases from V and 6 bases from J, with 14 bases between. This CDR3 has 13 amino acids. The germline gives CDR1 MNHNS, CDR2 SASEGT. This CDR3 is CASRISTVDGYTF. In nucleotides, the CDR3 is TGTGCCAGCAGGATATCGACTGTAGATGGCTACACCTTC.

This chain uses TRBV7-2 with TRBJ2-7; 8 bases map to TRBD2. Losses at the gene ends were 5 bases for V and 2 bases for J; bases not matched to a gene: 8. Germline CDR1 is SGHTA and CDR2 is FQGNSA. The CDR3 covers 15 residues. In nucleotides, the CDR3 is TGTGCCAGCAGCCTCTTGAGCGGGGGCCCCTACGAGCAGTACTTC. Translation gives CASSLLSGGPYEQYF. The variable domain in full, with the rest retrieved from reference TRBV7-2 and TRBJ2-7, is GAGVSQSPSNKVTEKGKDVELRCDPISGHTALYWYRQSLGQGLEFLIYFQGNSAPDKSGLPSDRFSAERTGGSVSTLTIQRTQQEDSAVYLCASSLLSGGPYEQYFGPGTRLTVT.

This clone occurred once. The V call is TRBV7-3, the J call TRBJ2-3; perhaps TRBD2 as D (7 bases). This CDR3 is built from 15 residues. V lost 0 bases and J 2 bases, leaving 9 bases between the germline ends. CDR1 and CDR2 from the germline V gene are SGHTA and FQGTGA. In nucleotides, the CDR3 is TGTGCCAGCAGCTTAACGGGGGGGCTCACAGATACGCAGTATTTT. Translating it yields CASSLTGGLTDTQYF.

The V gene is TRBV29-1, the J gene TRBJ2-5; weak D call: TRBD1 (6 bases). V shed 4 bases and J shed 0 bases, with 15 bases lying between them. The CDR3 extends over 15 amino acids. Germline CDR1 SQVTM, CDR2 ANQGSEA. CDR3 coding DNA: TGCAGCGTTGTGGGGACAACCCACTACCAAGAGACCCAGTACTTC. Its protein is CSVVGTTHYQETQYF.

This clone showed up just a few times. The chain carries TRBV7-3 and TRBJ1-1; D gene ambiguous. Trimming removed 4 bases at V and 4 bases at J, with 10 bases between. Germline V gene sequence: CDR1 SGHTA, CDR2 FQGTGA. The CDR3 sequence is 13 residues long. The DNA for the CDR3 is TGTGCCAGCAGCTGGAGACCGGGCACTGAAGCTTTCTTT. Encoded protein: CASSWRPGTEAFF.

This clone showed up just once. The chain combines TRBV6-6 with TRBJ2-2, with TRBD1 as a possible D gene (6 bases). The length of the CDR3 is 15 residues. CDR1 MNHNY and CDR2 SVGAGI come from the germline V gene (reference sequence). Trimming removed 6 bases from V and 5 bases from J, with 16 bases in between. Here the CDR3 reads CASRPRQDSTGELFF. The CDR3 DNA is TGTGCCAGCAGGCCGAGACAGGATTCAACCGGGGAGCTGTTTTTT.

V usage is TRBV5-1 and J usage is TRBJ1-2; the D is unclear. Germline V gene data show CDR1 as SGHRS and CDR2 as YFSETQ. V was clipped by 2 bases and J by 0 bases, with 11 bases between them. The CDR3 runs 15 residues. CDR3: CASSFSGASNYGYTF. The CDR3 coding sequence is TGCGCCAGCAGCTTCTCGGGAGCCTCTAACTATGGCTACACCTTC.

This clone was seen only a few times. J is TRBJ2-4 and V is TRBV7-2, with 7 bases that match TRBD2. The V gene's germline CDR1 is SGHTA and CDR2 FQGNSA. Trimming at V came to 2 bases and at J to 1 base, leaving 2 bases not matched to a gene. The CDR3 totals 15 residues. The CDR3 DNA reads TGTGCCAGCAGCTTATGGGGGGGGGCCAAAAACATTCAGTACTTC. This translates into CASSLWGGAKNIQYF. The whole variable domain, filled in from reference TRBV7-2 and TRBJ2-4, reads GAGVSQSPSNKVTEKGKDVELRCDPISGHTALYWYRQSLGQGLEFLIYFQGNSAPDKSGLPSDRFSAERTGGSVSTLTIQRTQQEDSAVYLCASSLWGGAKNIQYFGAGTRLSVL.

The V gene is TRBV6-6, the J gene TRBJ1-1; 7 bases are a match to TRBD1. The CDR3 sequence is 13 residues long. The germline gives CDR1 MNHNY, CDR2 SVGAGI (reference sequence). The junction had 7 bases not matched to a gene; V was cut back by 11 bases and J by 1 base. CDR3 sequence reads: CALRTGQNTEAFF. DNA of the CDR3: TGTGCCCTAAGGACAGGTCAGAACACTGAAGCTTTCTTT.

Note on this clone: Other DNA sequences in this specimen translate into the identical CDR3. The V gene is TRBV10-3, the J gene TRBJ2-7; maybe TRBD1 (5 bases). Trimming took off 6 bases at V and 3 bases at J, with 9 bases between the two ends. Germline V CDR1 and CDR2: ENHRY, SYGVKD. The CDR3 has 12 residues. CDR3 bases: TGTGCCATCAGCCAGGGTTTCTACGAGCAGTACTTC. This codes for CAISQGFYEQYF.

The chain combines TRBV9 with TRBJ1-1; 9 nucleotides agree with TRBD1. V shed 4 bases, J shed 4 bases, and the junction held 5 bases outside the gene matches. The CDR3 spans 14 residues. From germline, CDR1 is SGDLS and CDR2 YYNGEE. CDR3 coding DNA: TGTGCCAGCAGCACCGGACAGGGGCCCACTGAAGCTTTCTTT. It is translated as CASSTGQGPTEAFF.

This rearrangement joins TRBV2 to TRBJ1-2, with TRBD1 as a possible D gene (5 bases). This CDR3 comprises 14 residues. Germline lookup yields CDR1 SNHLY and CDR2 FYNNEI. The V and J ends lost 8 bases and 2 bases respectively, with 15 bases between them. The CDR3 loop is CASHTTGINYGYTF. CDR3 bases: TGTGCCAGCCACACCACAGGAATAAACTATGGCTACACCTTC. The variable domain in full, with the rest retrieved from reference TRBV2 and TRBJ1-2, is EPEVTQTPSHQVTQMGQEVILRCVPISNHLYFYWYRQILGQKVEFLVSFYNNEISEKSEIFDDQFSVERPDGSNFTLKIRSTKLEDSAMYFCASHTTGINYGYTFGSGTRLTVV.

The rearrangement joins TRBV7-9 to TRBJ2-5, with D possibly TRBD1 on 5 matching bases. V was clipped by 5 bases and J by 9 bases, with 22 bases between them. Germline lookup yields CDR1 SEHNR and CDR2 FQNEAQ (reference sequence). This CDR3 contains 15 residues. The CDR3 bases are TGTGCCAGCAGCCCCCCTACAGGATACCCGGGTGCCCAGTACTTC. Protein product: CASSPPTGYPGAQYF.

CDR3 DNA: TGTGCCAGCTGGGGGGGGACAGGGGGCAATGAGCAGTTCTTC. This gives the protein CASWGGTGGNEQFF. This sequence joins TRBV11-2 and TRBJ2-1; 11 bases match TRBD1. Trimming took 8 bases from V and 6 from J; bases not matched to a gene: 6. CDR3 length: 14 amino acids. CDR1 and CDR2 from the germline V gene are SGHAT and FQNNGV.

This clone appeared a single time. This chain joins TRBV15 and TRBJ1-6; D is uncertain. The CDR3 sequence is 16 residues long. Deletions cut 6 bases from V and 0 bases from J, with 12 bases between. The germline V gene encodes CDR1 LNHNV and CDR2 YYDKDF (reference sequence). CDR3 loop: CATSSTASSYNSPLHF. The CDR3 DNA follows: TGTGCCACCAGTAGTACAGCCAGCTCCTATAATTCACCCCTCCACTTT.

The chain uses TRBV6-1 and TRBJ1-3; tentatively, D is TRBD1 (5 bases). The length of the CDR3 is 14 residues. CDR1 is MNHNS and CDR2 is SASEGT in the germline V gene. Trimming cost V 0 bases and J 8 bases, with 11 bases left between them. The CDR3 loop reads CASSEAQGLDTIYF. CDR3 sequence (DNA): TGTGCCAGCAGTGAAGCCCAGGGATTGGACACCATATATTTT.

The V gene is TRBV15, the J gene TRBJ1-2; D is unresolved. The CDR3 sequence is 13 residues long. V was shortened by 1 base and J by 5 bases, with 8 bases between the two germline ends. The germline CDR1 and CDR2 sequences are LNHNV and YYDKDF (reference sequence). In DNA, the CDR3 is TGTGCCACCAGCAGAGGGCACCAATATGGCTACACCTTC. It codes for CATSRGHQYGYTF.

The chain couples TRBV2 to TRBJ1-1; perhaps TRBD1 as D (5 bases). Germline lookup yields CDR1 SNHLY and CDR2 FYNNEI. The germline V and J ends were trimmed by 8 bases and 4 bases, with 17 bases remaining between them. This CDR3 comprises 14 residues. This CDR3 is CASRPSAGLTEAFF. The DNA for the CDR3 is TGTGCCAGCCGACCGTCTGCAGGGCTCACTGAAGCTTTCTTT.

The chain recombines TRBV9 with TRBJ2-1; TRBD2 might be the D (5 bases). Germline CDR1 is SGDLS and CDR2 is YYNGEE. The V and J ends lost 2 bases and 10 bases respectively, with 16 bases between them. This CDR3 has 14 amino acids. The CDR3 is CASSVDTGLEEQFF. CDR3 DNA: TGTGCCAGCAGCGTCGACACGGGGTTGGAGGAGCAGTTCTTC.

The chain uses TRBV27 and TRBJ1-1; 7 nucleotides align to TRBD1. Germline V CDR1 and CDR2: MNHEY, SMNVEV (reference sequence). The CDR3 contains 13 residues. V shed 6 bases and J 7 bases; nucleotides not matched to a gene: 8. The CDR3 spells CASRAPGQSEAFF. CDR3 nucleotide sequence: TGTGCCAGCAGGGCGCCGGGACAGAGTGAAGCTTTCTTT.

The chain links TRBV7-2 to TRBJ1-2, with a weak D call TRBD1 (6 bases). V was cut by 5 bases and J by 2 bases, with 15 bases left in between. The CDR3 loop spans 15 amino acids. The germline V gene has CDR1 SGHTA and CDR2 FQGNSA. CDR3 protein: CASSLSFGQNYGYTF. In DNA, the CDR3 is TGTGCCAGCAGCCTATCATTCGGACAGAACTATGGCTACACCTTC. Filled out from reference TRBV7-2 and TRBJ1-2, the complete variable domain reads GAGVSQSPSNKVTEKGKDVELRCDPISGHTALYWYRQSLGQGLEFLIYFQGNSAPDKSGLPSDRFSAERTGGSVSTLTIQRTQQEDSAVYLCASSLSFGQNYGYTFGSGTRLTVV.